The rows below give T cell receptor beta chains drawn from one sample of a study of shared clonotypes between healthy human individuals. Sequencing was performed with immunoSEQ multiplex PCR; in TCRdb, only in-frame clones are kept and a portion is missing. The sample contains 2 million to 2.5 million clones, under 97% of which appear only once. The material sequenced was naive CD4+ T cells sorted from blood. These receptors were collected from a young man in good health. CDR3s include the opening cysteine and the closing phenylalanine or tryptophan. Fields, in order: CDR3 protein, CDR3 DNA, J gene, clone size, D gene, V gene. The D gene is left open where the match is weak. Expanded clones are given a class, and other clones once, few, many or no size at all.

CDR3 protein: CASSLGQGWYNEQFF
CDR3 DNA: TGTGCCAGCAGCTTGGGACAGGGTTGGTACAATGAGCAGTTCTTC
J gene: TRBJ2-1
clone size: NA
D gene: TRBD1
V gene: TRBV11-2

CDR3 protein: CASSLGQGSTGELFF
CDR3 DNA: TGTGCCAGCAGCTTGGGGCAGGGAAGCACCGGGGAGCTGTTTTTT
J gene: TRBJ2-2
clone size: NA
D gene: NA
V gene: TRBV5-6

CDR3 protein: CASSFLDTQYF
CDR3 DNA: TGTGCCAGCAGTTTCTTAGATACGCAGTATTTT
J gene: TRBJ2-3
clone size: NA
D gene: NA
V gene: TRBV2

CDR3 protein: CASSYWGQGAADTQYF
CDR3 DNA: TGTGCCAGCAGCTACTGGGGACAGGGGGCCGCAGATACGCAGTATTTT
J gene: TRBJ2-3
clone size: NA
D gene: TRBD1
V gene: TRBV6-5

CDR3 protein: CASSSRLAGEHEQYF
CDR3 DNA: TGTGCCAGCAGCTCGCGACTAGCGGGGGAGCACGAGCAGTACTTC
J gene: TRBJ2-7
clone size: NA
D gene: TRBD2
V gene: TRBV11-2

CDR3 protein: CASSPGRGAYEQYF
CDR3 DNA: TGTGCCAGCAGCCCTGGTAGGGGGGCCTACGAGCAGTACTTC
J gene: TRBJ2-7
clone size: NA
D gene: NA
V gene: TRBV11-3

CDR3 protein: CASSSPGGGTYEQYF
CDR3 DNA: TGTGCCAGCAGTTCCCCGGGCGGCGGGACCTACGAGCAGTACTTC
J gene: TRBJ2-7
clone size: NA
D gene: NA
V gene: TRBV28

CDR3 protein: CASSPQGNTEAFF
CDR3 DNA: TGTGCCAGCAGCCCCCAGGGGAACACTGAAGCTTTCTTT
J gene: TRBJ1-1
clone size: NA
D gene: NA
V gene: TRBV7-9

CDR3 protein: CASRRTPGSGETQYF
CDR3 DNA: TGCGCCAGCAGACGAACCCCGGGGTCTGGAGAGACCCAGTACTTC
J gene: TRBJ2-5
clone size: once
D gene: NA
V gene: TRBV5-1

CDR3 protein: CASSPWGTGEETQYF
CDR3 DNA: TGTGCCAGCTCACCCTGGGGGACAGGGGAAGAGACCCAGTACTTC
J gene: TRBJ2-5
clone size: few
D gene: TRBD1
V gene: TRBV18

CDR3 protein: CASNEQGISDEQFF
CDR3 DNA: TGTGCCAGCAACGAACAGGGAATCAGCGATGAGCAGTTCTTC
J gene: TRBJ2-1
clone size: NA
D gene: NA
V gene: TRBV6-6

CDR3 protein: CAISEVAGRQPQHF
CDR3 DNA: TGTGCCATCAGTGAGGTCGCAGGGCGCCAGCCCCAGCATTTT
J gene: TRBJ1-5
clone size: NA
D gene: NA
V gene: TRBV10-3

CDR3 protein: CASSQLGRETSYEQYF
CDR3 DNA: TGCGCCAGCAGCCAGCTAGGACGGGAGACCTCCTACGAGCAGTACTTC
J gene: TRBJ2-7
clone size: NA
D gene: NA
V gene: TRBV4-3

CDR3 protein: CASSLEEGWINTEAFF
CDR3 DNA: TGTGCCAGCAGCTTGGAGGAAGGGTGGATTAACACTGAAGCTTTCTTT
J gene: TRBJ1-1
clone size: NA
D gene: NA
V gene: TRBV5-6

CDR3 protein: CASSLEGAGGQYF
CDR3 DNA: TGCGCCAGCAGCTTGGAAGGCGCTGGGGGGCAGTACTTC
J gene: TRBJ2-7
clone size: NA
D gene: NA
V gene: TRBV5-1

CDR3 protein: CASSWGAESDGYTF
CDR3 DNA: TGTGCCAGCAGCTGGGGGGCAGAGTCTGATGGCTACACCTTC
J gene: TRBJ1-2
clone size: NA
D gene: NA
V gene: TRBV5-5

CDR3 protein: CASNQKIQTGAEAFF
CDR3 DNA: TGCGCCAGCAACCAAAAAATACAGACAGGGGCTGAAGCTTTCTTT
J gene: TRBJ1-1
clone size: NA
D gene: TRBD1
V gene: TRBV4-1

CDR3 protein: CASSTQTGYEQYF
CDR3 DNA: TGTGCCAGCTCAACCCAGACAGGGTACGAGCAGTACTTC
J gene: TRBJ2-7
clone size: few
D gene: TRBD1
V gene: TRBV18

CDR3 protein: CASSQGRNTIYF
CDR3 DNA: TGTGCCAGCAGCCAAGGGAGAAACACCATATATTTT
J gene: TRBJ1-3
clone size: NA
D gene: NA
V gene: TRBV14

CDR3 protein: CASRDRFNYGYTF
CDR3 DNA: TGTGCCAGCAGGGACAGATTTAACTATGGCTACACCTTC
J gene: TRBJ1-2
clone size: NA
D gene: NA
V gene: TRBV2

CDR3 protein: CASSFVAGFQPQHF
CDR3 DNA: TGTGCCAGCAGCTTTGTTGCAGGGTTTCAGCCCCAGCATTTT
J gene: TRBJ1-5
clone size: NA
D gene: NA
V gene: TRBV7-9

CDR3 protein: CASSHEAGTLLSYEQYF
CDR3 DNA: TGTGCCAGCAGTCATGAAGCCGGGACACTACTTTCCTACGAGCAGTACTTC
J gene: TRBJ2-7
clone size: once
D gene: NA
V gene: TRBV28

CDR3 protein: CASSRRLAGTDTQYF
CDR3 DNA: TGTGCCAGCAGTAGGCGACTAGCAGGCACAGATACGCAGTATTTT
J gene: TRBJ2-3
clone size: once
D gene: TRBD2
V gene: TRBV6-1

CDR3 protein: CASSLGQGAYNSPLHF
CDR3 DNA: TGTGCCAGCAGCTTAGGACAGGGGGCCTATAATTCACCCCTCCACTTT
J gene: TRBJ1-6
clone size: few
D gene: TRBD1
V gene: TRBV5-5

CDR3 protein: CASSLGVLNTEAFF
CDR3 DNA: TGCGCCAGCAGCTTGGGGGTTTTGAACACTGAAGCTTTCTTT
J gene: TRBJ1-1
clone size: NA
D gene: NA
V gene: TRBV5-1

CDR3 protein: CASSVVASSTDTQYF
CDR3 DNA: TGTGCCAGCAGCGTAGTGGCTAGCAGCACAGATACGCAGTATTTT
J gene: TRBJ2-3
clone size: NA
D gene: NA
V gene: TRBV9

CDR3 protein: CASSPLPGQVVTYSNQPQHF
CDR3 DNA: TGTGCCAGTAGTCCCCTTCCGGGACAGGTAGTTACCTATAGCAATCAGCCCCAGCATTTT
J gene: TRBJ1-5
clone size: NA
D gene: TRBD1
V gene: TRBV19

CDR3 protein: CASSLTTGVTYNEQFF
CDR3 DNA: TGCGCCAGCAGTTTGACGACAGGAGTTACCTACAATGAGCAGTTCTTC
J gene: TRBJ2-1
clone size: NA
D gene: NA
V gene: TRBV5-1

CDR3 protein: CASSLTDNEQFF
CDR3 DNA: TGTGCCAGCAGCTTGACCGACAATGAGCAGTTCTTC
J gene: TRBJ2-1
clone size: NA
D gene: NA
V gene: TRBV5-6

CDR3 protein: CASSQSRDGNTIYF
CDR3 DNA: TGTGCCAGTAGTCAGTCCCGGGACGGTAACACCATATATTTT
J gene: TRBJ1-3
clone size: NA
D gene: NA
V gene: TRBV19

CDR3 protein: CASSGGSTEAFF
CDR3 DNA: TGTGCCAGCAGTGGGGGTTCGACTGAAGCTTTCTTT
J gene: TRBJ1-1
clone size: NA
D gene: NA
V gene: TRBV2

CDR3 protein: CASSLGEGTGSPLHF
CDR3 DNA: TGTGCCAGCAGCTTAGGGGAGGGAACGGGATCACCCCTCCACTTT
J gene: TRBJ1-6
clone size: few
D gene: NA
V gene: TRBV7-2

CDR3 protein: CASSLKTGGAFF
CDR3 DNA: TGTGCCAGCAGCCTAAAGACAGGGGGGGCTTTCTTT
J gene: TRBJ1-1
clone size: NA
D gene: TRBD1
V gene: TRBV5-6

CDR3 protein: CASSPTTTGGKDGYTF
CDR3 DNA: TGTGCCAGCTCACCAACCACGACAGGGGGGAAAGATGGCTACACCTTC
J gene: TRBJ1-2
clone size: NA
D gene: TRBD1
V gene: TRBV18

CDR3 protein: CASREEGAPQETQYF
CDR3 DNA: TGTGCCAGCAGAGAGGAGGGGGCGCCCCAAGAGACCCAGTACTTC
J gene: TRBJ2-5
clone size: NA
D gene: NA
V gene: TRBV2

CDR3 protein: CASSRDRGSEAFF
CDR3 DNA: TGTGCCAGCAGCCGGGACAGGGGTTCTGAAGCTTTCTTT
J gene: TRBJ1-1
clone size: NA
D gene: TRBD1
V gene: TRBV7-3

CDR3 protein: CASSPRRGEKLFF
CDR3 DNA: TGTGCCAGCAGCCCTCGCCGGGGCGAAAAACTGTTTTTT
J gene: TRBJ1-4
clone size: once
D gene: NA
V gene: TRBV7-2

CDR3 protein: CASSLDRDGSYEQYF
CDR3 DNA: TGTGCCAGCAGCTTAGACCGGGACGGATCCTACGAGCAGTACTTC
J gene: TRBJ2-7
clone size: NA
D gene: NA
V gene: TRBV7-6

CDR3 protein: CAWSGAGGDTQYF
CDR3 DNA: TGTGCCTGGAGCGGCGCGGGGGGAGATACGCAGTATTTT
J gene: TRBJ2-3
clone size: once
D gene: TRBD2
V gene: TRBV30

CDR3 protein: CASSLGQGRFHEQYF
CDR3 DNA: TGTGCCAGCAGCTTAGGGCAGGGAAGATTCCACGAGCAGTACTTC
J gene: TRBJ2-7
clone size: once
D gene: NA
V gene: TRBV7-2

CDR3 protein: CASSQRYETGQETQYF
CDR3 DNA: TGCGCCAGCAGCCAAAGGTACGAGACAGGGCAAGAGACCCAGTACTTC
J gene: TRBJ2-5
clone size: NA
D gene: TRBD1
V gene: TRBV4-3

CDR3 protein: CASSLRQGGEQYF
CDR3 DNA: TGTGCCAGCAGCTTGCGGCAGGGGGGAGAGCAGTACTTC
J gene: TRBJ2-7
clone size: NA
D gene: NA
V gene: TRBV5-4

CDR3 protein: CASSLVTGVRDEQFF
CDR3 DNA: TGTGCCAGCAGCTTAGTTACGGGAGTCAGGGATGAGCAGTTCTTC
J gene: TRBJ2-1
clone size: NA
D gene: NA
V gene: TRBV7-2

CDR3 protein: CASSPLGGSAGWEYF
CDR3 DNA: TGTGCCAGCAGCCCCCTAGGAGGATCCGCCGGTTGGGAGTACTTC
J gene: TRBJ2-5
clone size: NA
D gene: NA
V gene: TRBV5-6

CDR3 protein: CASSLISLAEFQETQYF
CDR3 DNA: TGTGCCAGCAGCTTAATCAGTCTAGCGGAGTTCCAAGAGACCCAGTACTTC
J gene: TRBJ2-5
clone size: NA
D gene: TRBD2
V gene: TRBV7-8

CDR3 protein: CASSAGTMNYEQYF
CDR3 DNA: TGTGCCAGCAGTGCTGGGACAATGAACTACGAGCAGTACTTC
J gene: TRBJ2-7
clone size: NA
D gene: NA
V gene: TRBV6-1

CDR3 protein: CASNRGYGYTF
CDR3 DNA: TGTGCCAGCAACAGGGGCTATGGCTACACCTTC
J gene: TRBJ1-2
clone size: NA
D gene: TRBD1
V gene: TRBV6-1

CDR3 protein: CASSLRGFNTGELFF
CDR3 DNA: TGTGCCAGCAGCTTAAGGGGTTTTAACACCGGGGAGCTGTTTTTT
J gene: TRBJ2-2
clone size: NA
D gene: NA
V gene: TRBV11-2

CDR3 protein: CASRGRQGGGTEAFF
CDR3 DNA: TGTGCCAGTAGAGGGCGCCAGGGAGGGGGCACTGAAGCTTTCTTT
J gene: TRBJ1-1
clone size: NA
D gene: NA
V gene: TRBV19

CDR3 protein: CASSRYRGTSGDSYEQYF
CDR3 DNA: TGCGCCAGCAGCCGTTACCGGGGGACTAGCGGGGACTCCTACGAGCAGTACTTC
J gene: TRBJ2-7
clone size: NA
D gene: TRBD2
V gene: TRBV4-3

CDR3 protein: CAISEAGGDGYTF
CDR3 DNA: TGTGCCATCAGTGAGGCTGGGGGGGACGGCTACACCTTC
J gene: TRBJ1-2
clone size: NA
D gene: NA
V gene: TRBV10-3

CDR3 protein: CASRVTSGISTDTQYF
CDR3 DNA: TGTGCCAGCAGGGTGACTAGCGGGATTAGCACAGATACGCAGTATTTT
J gene: TRBJ2-3
clone size: NA
D gene: TRBD2
V gene: TRBV7-2

CDR3 protein: CATAAGVQETQYF
CDR3 DNA: TGCGCCACCGCGGCAGGGGTCCAAGAGACCCAGTACTTC
J gene: TRBJ2-5
clone size: NA
D gene: NA
V gene: TRBV10-1

CDR3 protein: CASSNLLGPEGAFF
CDR3 DNA: TGCGCCAGCAGTAACTTGTTGGGACCCGAGGGAGCTTTCTTT
J gene: TRBJ1-1
clone size: NA
D gene: NA
V gene: TRBV10-1

CDR3 protein: CASSLGGDPNEKLFF
CDR3 DNA: TGTGCCAGCAGCTTAGGGGGGGATCCTAATGAAAAACTGTTTTTT
J gene: TRBJ1-4
clone size: NA
D gene: NA
V gene: TRBV7-9

CDR3 protein: CASSPATGGVRSFF
CDR3 DNA: TGTGCCAGCAGTCCGGCTACAGGGGGCGTTCGATCTTTCTTT
J gene: TRBJ1-1
clone size: NA
D gene: TRBD1
V gene: TRBV6-5

CDR3 protein: CASSGRGGASYEQYF
CDR3 DNA: TGTGCCAGCAGCGGACGCGGGGGGGCCTCCTACGAGCAGTACTTC
J gene: TRBJ2-7
clone size: NA
D gene: TRBD2
V gene: TRBV9